This T cell receptor (beta chain) was profiled in a study of regulatory T cells in long-lasting Graves disease (dated by TCRdb to the early 2020s). Study-wide context: Persistent Graves' disease was defined as antithyroid drug treatment for over 5 years with persistently positive TSH receptor autoantibodies. This study used TCR sequencing and RNA sequencing of peripheral blood to compare persistent Graves' disease patients against newly diagnosed Graves' disease patients. The study took place in China and was registered as a clinical trial. A total of about 35 samples underwent TCR sequencing: around 13 from persistent and about 20 from newly diagnosed Graves' disease patients. Persistent Graves' disease patients in the clinical cohort had taken antithyroid drugs for approximately ten years on average. Overall study outcomes, separate from this receptor: Preferential use of TRBV28, TRBJ1-2 and TRBJ2-5 was observed in persistent disease, whereas TRBV20-1 and TRBJ2-1 were favored in newly diagnosed disease. The authors noted that the small sample size was a limitation that may lower accuracy. Peripheral blood alone was examined, since thyroid tissue, which constituted the primary lesion, could not be accessed. Patients with persistent disease shared more public clonotypes (around 2,500) than newly diagnosed patients did (more than 900). Lower TCR Shannon entropy and fewer highly expanded clones were observed in persistent Graves' disease patients than in newly diagnosed patients, which suggested clonal expansion. Sequencing and analysis were limited to the TCR beta chain.

This clonotype appeared a few times. Its antigen is currently not known. No much larger clone is present one base from it, and per-base qualities are unavailable. The V end loses 1 base and the J end loses 3 bases, and a stretch of 7 bases separates them. According to the germline V gene, CDR1 reads SGHRS and CDR2 reads YFSETQ. The CDR3 measures 13 amino acids from cysteine to phenylalanine. Only the CDR3 part of the read is kept: 39 bases, read in frame from the first base. Library preparation used multiplex PCR. Sequencing was performed on an Illumina HiSeq 4000. To build TCR beta libraries, CDR3 regions were amplified by Arm-PCR using iRepertoire HTBI primers. Before sequencing, the PCR products underwent gel purification. Under the source paper's analysis protocol: A total of fewer than 70 TRBV and some 15 TRBJ segments were identified across samples and were used for gene usage analysis of CDR3 amino acid clonotypes. Filtered high-quality paired reads were merged into contigs using COPE and FqMerger. BLAST was used to align contigs to IMGT TRBV, TRBD and TRBJ reference genes, with CDR3 defined following IMGT. Highly expanded clones were defined as clonotypes with a frequency above 0.1%. Repertoire diversity was measured by Shannon entropy, and V-J evenness by the Gini coefficient. Clonotypes shared by more than one individual were considered public. TCRdb reprocessed the public reads (quality trimming at Q25 with fastp, clone calling with MiXCR) and kept in-frame beta chains. Records with the same CDR3 protein are collapsed into one entry carrying the most frequent genes and DNA. The V and J calls and clone size come from TCRdb's table, not from the authors' own analysis. The sample includes 700,000 or so distinct CDR3 sequences, with about 32% observed a single time. Under 50% of the sample comes from the top ten.

The time point label corresponds to: persistent/refractory GD, antithyroid drugs over 5 years with positive TRAb. For both TCR sequencing and RNA sequencing, RNA was extracted from PBMCs in TRIzol. Graves' disease was diagnosed according to American Thyroid Association guidelines. Patients for the study were recruited at an endocrinology department in Xi'an, China. Each patient gave about 9.1 milliliters of peripheral blood, collected in an EDTA anticoagulant tube. Ficoll Paque Plus density gradient separation was used to isolate PBMCs, and no further T cell sorting was performed. An Agilent 2100 Bioanalyzer and agarose gel were used to assess RNA quality, and a NanoDrop 2000 was used to measure RNA concentration.

The chain couples TRBV5-1 to TRBJ1-1, with the D gene uncertain. The sample was peripheral blood mononuclear cells (PBMCs), taken when the disease was refractory, from a patient treated with antithyroid drugs. The TCR sequence derives from a female donor with Graves disease. CDR3 region: CASSLWVDTEAFF. The sequenced DNA: TGCGCCAGCAGCTTGTGGGTCGACACTGAAGCTTTCTTT.